Sequencing of this TCR beta chain was carried out in a study of control samples from healthy donors and cancer patients. Trimming removed 4 bases from V and 8 bases from J, with 14 bases in between. This CDR3 contains 13 residues. The germline V gene encodes CDR1 SGHVS and CDR2 FQNEAQ. Sequenced by immunoSEQ multiplex PCR; TCRdb stores in-frame clones only, minus some. The data contain about 160,000 clones, 92% of them singletons. This rearrangement joins TRBV7-8 to TRBJ1-1; D unresolved. Sample: blood. The receptor comes from a woman aged 30 to 39 in good health. CDR3: CASSWGRDIEAFF. The CDR3 DNA sequence: TGTGCCAGCAGCTGGGGAAGGGATATAGAAGCTTTCTTT.